Listed here is a single T cell receptor beta chain. Its antigen is unidentified. Treatment of the sample: around 19 received Ad26.COV2.S at low or high dose, single or two shots; about 5 received placebo; per-sample allocation not given. Following the first vaccine or placebo injection, samples were taken on day 63. This sample was included in a study of Ad26.COV2.S vaccination and SARS-CoV-2 variants. Study at large: Once, or twice with 56 days between doses, Ad26.COV2.S was given intramuscularly.

Clones were read by immunoSEQ multiplex PCR, and TCRdb kept only the in-frame ones, dropping some. The sample yields fewer than 900,000 clones, approximately 88% seen once. Germline CDR1 and CDR2: MNHEY and SVGAGI. V was clipped by 2 bases and J by 2 bases, with 10 bases between them. This CDR3 comprises 14 residues. Broader study findings: Vaccine recipients surpassed placebo recipients in spike-specific TCR breadth. Responses of T cells in total may have been underestimated by the TCR breadth and depth analyses.

Sequencing was performed on peripheral blood, taken in a trial of Ad26.COV2.S vaccine versus placebo. The receptor comes from a person between 18 and 60 years old who received the Ad26.COV2.S COVID-19 vaccine or a placebo. The chain links TRBV6-5 to TRBJ2-7; TRBD2 is a possible D gene (6 bases). CDR3 DNA: TGTGCCAGCAGTTACAATAGCGGACCCTACGAGCAGTACTTC. It translates to CASSYNSGPYEQYF.